A single sample gave rise to the 21 T cell receptor beta chains below, sequenced in a study of blood T cell repertoires in COVID-19. The protocol was immunoSEQ multiplex PCR, while the TCRdb copy is restricted to in-frame clones and leaves out a portion. This repertoire shows 320,000 or so clones, roughly 85% found once; its top ten account for 1.9%. The sequenced sample was PBMCs or T cells enriched from blood (not recorded which). All receptors derive from a woman aged 25 to 39 who had been exposed to COVID-19.

The gene calls are TRBV3-1 (or the pseudogene TRBV3-2) and TRBJ2-2; 8 bases agree with TRBD1. After removal of 0 bases from V and 5 bases from J, the junction contained 11 bases not matched to a gene. This CDR3 has 18 amino acids. CDR1 LGHDT and CDR2 YNNKEL come from the germline V gene (reference sequence). The CDR3 reads CASSQDLFARGPTGELFF. CDR3 in DNA: TGTGCCAGCAGCCAAGATCTGTTTGCCAGGGGGCCTACCGGGGAGCTGTTTTTT.

V and J are TRBV11-2 and TRBJ2-5, with TRBD1 as a possible D gene (6 bases). This CDR3 is built from 13 residues. The germline gives CDR1 SGHAT, CDR2 FQNNGV. Trimming took 5 bases from V and 5 from J, leaving 12 bases between them. The CDR3, as DNA: TGTGCCAGCAGCCTAACAGGGTCGGAGACCCAGTACTTC. Encoded protein: CASSLTGSETQYF.

The chain has TRBV2 and TRBJ1-5, with TRBD1 as a possible D gene (5 bases). The V and J ends lost 6 bases and 4 bases respectively, with 13 bases between them. The CDR3 covers 14 residues. Germline V CDR1 and CDR2: SNHLY, FYNNEI. CDR3 in amino acids: CASREGTGNQPQHF. CDR3 in DNA: TGTGCCAGCAGGGAGGGGACGGGGAATCAGCCCCAGCATTTT.

The rearrangement links TRBV27 to TRBJ2-1, with 10 bases lining up with TRBD2. The CDR3 is made up of 14 amino acids. Germline-derived CDR1 and CDR2 are MNHEY and SMNVEV (reference sequence). V shed 8 bases, J shed 10 bases, and the junction held 11 bases outside the gene matches. The CDR3 bases are TGTGCCAGCTGGGAGCGGGGGGGCGAGGGCGAGCAGTTCTTC. Translating it yields CASWERGGEGEQFF.

The chain is built from TRBV12-3 or TRBV12-4 and TRBJ2-1; the match to TRBD1 covers 7 bases. V lost 6 bases and J lost 8; bases outside the gene matches: 4. The CDR3 consists of 12 residues. CDR3 sequence reads: CASRYRGDEQFF. CDR3 bases: TGTGCCAGCAGGTACAGGGGCGATGAGCAGTTCTTC.

This chain connects TRBV5-1 to TRBJ1-1; a weak D match, TRBD1 (5 bases). This CDR3 has 15 residues. With 3 bases removed from V and 3 bases from J, the gap between germline ends came to 15 bases. Germline lookup yields CDR1 SGHRS and CDR2 YFSETQ. The CDR3 coding sequence is TGCGCCAGCAGCTGGGCCGGGACTGGGGACACTGAAGCTTTCTTT. Residues: CASSWAGTGDTEAFF.

The V gene is TRBV19, the J gene TRBJ2-7; 14 bases are shared with TRBD2. The J segment lost 2 bases and the V segment lost 10 bases, leaving 4 bases of the junction unmatched. Germline lookup yields CDR1 LNHDA and CDR2 SQIVND (reference sequence). The CDR3 contains 14 residues. CDR3 loop: CATGLAGGTYEQYF. CDR3 sequence (DNA): TGTGCCACCGGACTAGCGGGAGGCACCTACGAGCAGTACTTC.

CDR3 amino acids: CASSLRQVLKNEQFF. The CDR3 bases are TGTGCCAGCAGCCTTCGCCAGGTTCTGAAGAATGAGCAGTTCTTC. This chain uses TRBV6-5 with TRBJ2-1; D ambiguous. V lost 6 bases and J 7 bases, leaving 19 bases between the germline ends. CDR3 length equals 15 residues. The germline V gene encodes CDR1 MNHEY and CDR2 SVGAGI.

In its sample, this clone was seen once. This rearrangement joins TRBV5-1 to TRBJ1-2; the D gene is possibly TRBD1 (6 bases). Trimming shortened V by 6 bases and J by 8 bases, and 20 bases separated the two germline ends. This CDR3 is 14 amino acids long. Germline CDR1 reads SGHRS; CDR2 reads YFSETQ. The CDR3 reads CASTKGGQGAGYTF. As DNA, the CDR3 is TGCGCCAGCACCAAGGGGGGGCAGGGCGCCGGCTACACCTTC.

This chain uses TRBV11-3 with TRBJ2-3, with 9 bases aligning to TRBD2. V lost 1 base to trimming and J lost 0 bases; unmatched junction nucleotides: 2. Germline V gene lookup returns CDR1 SGHNT and CDR2 YENEEA. This CDR3 spans 16 amino acids. The chain's CDR3 is CASSLGRGGSTDTQYF. The CDR3 bases are TGTGCCAGCAGCTTAGGGCGGGGGGGTAGCACAGATACGCAGTATTTT.

J is TRBJ2-7 and V is TRBV4-3; D unresolved. Germline V lookup: CDR1 LGHNA, CDR2 YSLEER. This CDR3 comprises 13 residues. The V end lost 0 bases, the J end lost 2 bases, and 5 bases lay between the germline ends. CDR3 coding DNA: TGCGCCAGCAGCCAAGAGGAGACCTACGAGCAGTACTTC. Translation: CASSQEETYEQYF.

The chain combines TRBV11-2 with TRBJ1-1; D unresolved. The CDR3 spans 13 residues. Trimming shortened V by 4 bases and J by 7 bases, and 13 bases separated the two germline ends. The germline V gene encodes CDR1 SGHAT and CDR2 FQNNGV. CDR3 in DNA: TGTGCCAGCAGCTCAGAGAGCTACAGTGAAGCTTTCTTT. Protein product: CASSSESYSEAFF.

This rearrangement joins TRBV5-1 to TRBJ2-7; weak D call: TRBD2 (5 bases). Germline assignment: CDR1 SGHRS and CDR2 YFSETQ. V shed 1 base and J shed 3 bases, with 17 bases lying between them. The length of the CDR3 is 16 residues. CDR3 region: CASSLQAGGHNYEQYF. The CDR3 nucleotides are TGCGCCAGCAGCTTGCAAGCTGGCGGGCATAACTACGAGCAGTACTTC.

The chain has TRBV27 and TRBJ1-2; TRBD1 is a possible D gene (5 bases). The CDR3 loop spans 16 amino acids. Looked up from germline, CDR1 is MNHEY and CDR2 is SMNVEV (reference sequence). Trimming removed 3 bases at V and 8 bases at J, with 22 bases between. The CDR3 region is CASSLRREVGARGYTF. CDR3 nucleotides: TGTGCCAGCAGTTTGCGGCGGGAGGTAGGGGCACGGGGCTACACCTTC.

The J gene is TRBJ1-2, the V gene TRBV21-1; the D segment call TRBD1 is taken from the table without a DNA check. TRBV21-1 is an annotated pseudogene. CDR3 length: 18 residues. CDR3 amino acids: CASSKRKFNRGFNYGYTF. As DNA, the CDR3 is TGTGCCAGCAGCAAAAGAAAATTCAACAGGGGGTTCAACTATGGCTACACCTTC.

This clone has a handful of counts. The rearrangement joins TRBV7-2 to TRBJ1-5; no firm D call. The germline V and J ends were trimmed by 1 base and 9 bases, with 10 bases remaining between them. The CDR3 is made up of 13 amino acids. Germline CDR1 is SGHTA and CDR2 is FQGNSA. The CDR3 loop reads CASSLDPGGPQHF. The CDR3 nucleotides are TGTGCCAGCAGCTTAGACCCCGGTGGGCCCCAGCATTTT.

This clone was seen once. The gene calls are TRBV28 and TRBJ2-7; D is undetermined. Trimming cost V 7 bases and J 7 bases, with 11 bases left between them. CDR1 is MDHEN, CDR2 SYDVKM, per germline. The CDR3 has 11 amino acids. The CDR3 here is CASTSPLEQYF. The CDR3 DNA reads TGTGCCAGCACTTCTCCTTTAGAGCAGTACTTC. The full variable domain, with the rest looked up from reference TRBV28 and TRBJ2-7, is DVKVTQSSRYLVKRTGEKVFLECVQDMDHENMFWYRQDPGLGLRLIYFSYDVKMKEKGDIPEGYSVSREKKERFSLILESASTNQTSMYLCASTSPLEQYFGPGTRLTVT.

J is TRBJ2-7 and V is TRBV28; 8 bases match TRBD1. The germline V gene has CDR1 MDHEN and CDR2 SYDVKM. This CDR3 contains 14 residues. V trimming: 5 bases; J trimming: 1 base; junction bases outside the gene matches: 4. The CDR3 DNA reads TGTGCCAGCAGTATGACAGGGGTATCCTACGAGCAGTACTTC. It is translated as CASSMTGVSYEQYF.

About this clone itself: This sample also contains other DNA sequences that code for the same CDR3. V usage is TRBV7-9 and J usage is TRBJ1-2; D not resolved. CDR3 length: 12 residues. The V gene's germline CDR1 is SEHNR and CDR2 FQNEAQ (reference sequence). Trimming pared 4 bases from V and 3 bases from J, leaving 6 bases between. The CDR3, as DNA: TGTGCCAGCAGCTCCGGGGACTATGGCTACACCTTC. Encoded protein: CASSSGDYGYTF.

The rearrangement uses TRBV7-9 and TRBJ1-1, with unresolved D. The germline gives CDR1 SEHNR, CDR2 FQNEAQ (reference sequence). With 1 base removed from V and 9 bases from J, the gap between germline ends came to 12 bases. The CDR3 totals 13 residues. In DNA, the CDR3 is TGTGCCAGCAGCTTAGGGCCTTTACGCCAAGCTTTCTTT. Encoded protein: CASSLGPLRQAFF.

The chain uses TRBV7-3 and TRBJ2-1; 10 bases fit TRBD2. V gave up 5 bases and J gave up 7 bases; unmatched junction bases: 8. CDR1 and CDR2 from the germline V gene are SGHTA and FQGTGA. The CDR3 length is 15 residues. DNA for the CDR3: TGTGCCAGCAGCCCCGGACTAGCGGTACTTAATGAGCAGTTCTTC. Its protein is CASSPGLAVLNEQFF.